The 27 T cell receptor beta chains below were found in one sample sequenced in a study of regulatory T cells in long-lasting Graves disease. Time point given: newly diagnosed GD, antithyroid drugs for less than 3 months. From PBMCs, RNA was extracted and then used to make the TCR library. HTBI primers from iRepertoire and Arm-PCR of CDR3 regions yielded the TCR beta libraries. TCRdb independently ran MiXCR on the multiplex PCR reads; one entry per CDR3 protein. The sample contains roughly 610,000 distinct CDR3 sequences, roughly 15% of which appear only once. The sample also formed part of further work on T cells in Graves' hyperthyroidism and ophthalmopathy.

Sequencing used peripheral blood mononuclear cells (PBMCs), obtained at new diagnosis, from a patient treated with antithyroid drugs. These receptors were collected from a woman in her twenties or thirties with Graves disease.

This clonotype was seen a few times. The chain has TRBV5-1 and TRBJ2-3; D could derive from TRBD1 or TRBD2 (5 bases each). Trimming removed 4 bases at V and 0 bases at J, with 12 bases between. CDR1 SGHRS and CDR2 YFSETQ come from the germline V gene. The CDR3 covers 15 residues. The CDR3 protein is CASSVRDPSTDTQYF. CDR3 coding DNA: TGCGCCAGCAGCGTCCGGGACCCTAGCACAGATACGCAGTATTTT.

The chain couples TRBV2 to TRBJ2-5; 9 bases line up with TRBD2. The trim removed 5 bases at V and 2 bases at J, leaving 9 bases unmatched. In germline, CDR1 is SNHLY, CDR2 FYNNEI. There are 16 residues in the CDR3. CDR3 sequence (DNA): TGTGCCAGCAGTTTATCGGTAGCGGGAGCTCAAGAGACCCAGTACTTC. This codes for CASSLSVAGAQETQYF.

This clonotype was picked up many times. The V gene is TRBV29-1, the J gene TRBJ2-5; 7 bases are shared with TRBD1. The germline V gene has CDR1 SQVTM and CDR2 ANQGSEA. The J segment lost 5 bases and the V segment lost 7 bases, leaving 10 bases of the junction unmatched. This CDR3 has 13 amino acids. The CDR3 DNA is TGCAGCGCAGCAGGGGGATCGCGGGAGACCCAGTACTTC. Amino acids: CSAAGGSRETQYF.

This clonotype was seen only a few times. V is TRBV3-1 and J is TRBJ1-5; D possibly corresponds to TRBD1 (6 bases). Germline V gene data show CDR1 as LGHDT and CDR2 as YNNKEL (reference sequence). Trimming stripped 5 bases from V and 7 bases from J, with 9 bases between. The CDR3 runs to 12 residues. The CDR3 bases are TGTGCCAGCAGCAAAGGGGGACAGCCCCAGCATTTT. As protein: CASSKGGQPQHF.

This clonotype has at least ten counts. The chain is built from TRBV6-2 or TRBV6-3 and TRBJ1-6; D unclear. Germline CDR1 is MNHEY and CDR2 is SVGEGT. The CDR3 is made up of 13 amino acids. V lost 0 bases and J 6 bases, leaving 3 bases between the germline ends. CDR3 in DNA: TGTGCCAGCAGTTACTCCCTTAATTCACCCCTCCACTTT. As protein: CASSYSLNSPLHF.

This clonotype appeared once. The chain combines TRBV24-1 with TRBJ2-1; TRBD2 matches at 8 bases. V lost 4 bases, J lost 7 bases, and 17 bases stayed unmatched. Germline V lookup: CDR1 KGHDR, CDR2 SFDVKD. CDR3 length: 18 residues. CDR3 protein: CATSDPSTSGRGPNEQFF. The CDR3 DNA is TGTGCCACCAGTGACCCGTCTACTAGCGGCAGGGGTCCGAATGAGCAGTTCTTC.

This clonotype showed up many times. The rearrangement joins TRBV28 to TRBJ1-5; D unresolved. There are 19 residues in the CDR3. The germline gives CDR1 MDHEN, CDR2 SYDVKM. The V gene lost 1 base and the J gene lost 0 bases, with 19 bases spanning the gap. The CDR3 DNA sequence: TGTGCCAGCAGTTTATATATGGCAGGTGGAGGGTTTAGCAATCAGCCCCAGCATTTT. As protein: CASSLYMAGGGFSNQPQHF.

This chain connects TRBV5-6 to TRBJ2-7; D may be TRBD1 (6 bases). The CDR3 length is 15 residues. CDR1 is SGHDT, CDR2 YYEEEE, per germline. The germline V and J ends were trimmed by 5 bases and 1 base, with 16 bases remaining between them. The CDR3 is CASSHTGILSYEQYF. The CDR3 DNA reads as TGTGCCAGCAGTCACACAGGGATACTATCCTACGAGCAGTACTTC.

A few counts support this clonotype. The chain uses TRBV5-1 and TRBJ2-1; D assignment may be TRBD1 or TRBD2 (5 bases each). The CDR3 has 16 residues. Germline V gene sequence: CDR1 SGHRS, CDR2 YFSETQ. V lost 2 bases to trimming and J lost 2 bases, with 14 bases between them. The CDR3 sequence is CASSLKGPRTYNEQFF. The CDR3 DNA is TGCGCCAGCAGCTTAAAGGGACCGAGAACCTACAATGAGCAGTTCTTC.

This clonotype was found many times. This chain uses TRBV6-5 with TRBJ2-7, with D uncertain. Germline values: CDR1 MNHEY, CDR2 SVGAGI. The CDR3 is 13 residues long. The V end was cut by 3 bases, the J end by 0 bases, with 6 bases between. CDR3 loop: CASSYASSYEQYF. The CDR3 nucleotides read TGTGCCAGCAGTTATGCCAGCTCCTACGAGCAGTACTTC.

The genes are TRBV10-2 and TRBJ1-2; D not resolved. CDR1 is WSHSY, CDR2 SAAADI, per germline. The CDR3 is 16 residues long. V shed 11 bases and J shed 2 bases, with 24 bases lying between them. CDR3 region: CAAGSGRSVGNYGYTF. CDR3 nucleotide sequence: TGCGCCGCTGGGTCGGGCAGATCGGTAGGCAACTATGGCTACACCTTC.

This clonotype was counted at least ten times. The chain carries TRBV6-2 or TRBV6-3 and TRBJ2-3; 9 positions match TRBD2. V was clipped by 2 bases and J by 0 bases; unmatched bases: 9. Germline V CDR1 and CDR2: MNHEY, SVGEGT. CDR3 size: 18 residues. The CDR3 DNA reads TGTGCCAGCAGTTACGAACTAGCGGGTCCTTCTAGCACAGATACGCAGTATTTT. Its protein is CASSYELAGPSSTDTQYF.

This clonotype occurred a few times. The chain joins TRBV30 to TRBJ1-3, with D unclear. This CDR3 spans 12 amino acids. The germline V gene encodes CDR1 GTSNPN and CDR2 SVGIG (reference sequence). Trimming pared 5 bases from V and 11 bases from J, leaving 16 bases between. The CDR3 region has the DNA TGTGCCTGGTTTGGAGGTGGAGGTCCCATATATTTT. This encodes CAWFGGGGPIYF. The variable domain in full, completed from reference TRBV30 and TRBJ1-3, reads SQTIHQWPATLVQPVGSPLSLECTVEGTSNPNLYWYRQAAGRGLQLLFYSVGIGQISSEVPQNLSASRPQDRQFILSSKKLLLSDSGFYLCAWFGGGGPIYFGEGSWLTVV.

There are many counts of this clonotype. The genes are TRBV12-3 or TRBV12-4 and TRBJ1-2, with D uncertain. V lost 5 bases, J lost 4 bases, and 8 bases lay in between. CDR3 length: 12 residues. CDR3 nucleotide sequence: TGTGCCAGCAGTCGGATCGGCTATGGCTACACCTTC. Protein: CASSRIGYGYTF.

The chain links TRBV18 to TRBJ2-7, with unresolved D. Germline CDR1 KGHSH, CDR2 LQKENI. This CDR3 is built from 12 residues. Trimming cost V 6 bases and J 5 bases, with 11 bases left between them. DNA for the CDR3: TGTGCCAGCTCCCCAAAACTCCACGAGCAGTACTTC. Its protein product is CASSPKLHEQYF. The entire variable domain, with the rest obtained from reference TRBV18 and TRBJ2-7, is as follows: NAGVMQNPRHLVRRRGQEARLRCSPMKGHSHVYWYRQLPEEGLKFMVYLQKENIIDESGMPKERFSAEFPKEGPSILRIQQVVRGDSAAYFCASSPKLHEQYFGPGTRLTVT.

The gene calls are TRBV28 and TRBJ2-3, with TRBD1 matching over 8 bases. CDR1 and CDR2 (germline): MDHEN, SYDVKM. CDR3 length equals 15 residues. V was clipped by 4 bases and J by 13 bases; unmatched bases: 16. CDR3: CASSSFDRGRNRKYF. CDR3 bases: TGTGCCAGCAGTTCTTTCGACAGGGGCCGCAACAGAAAGTATTTT.

This clonotype appeared a few times. This rearrangement joins TRBV6-1 to TRBJ2-1; 10 nucleotides match TRBD2. Unmatched junction bases numbered 4, after V lost 1 base and J lost 10 bases. Germline V gene data show CDR1 as MNHNS and CDR2 as SASEGT. This CDR3 contains 14 residues. CDR3 in DNA: TGTGCCAGCAGTGAAGGGACTAGCGGCAGGGAGCAGTTCTTC. Translated: CASSEGTSGREQFF.

This clonotype showed up many times. CDR3 DNA sequence: TGTGCCAGCAGCGGTGACAGGGGCAATCAGCCCCAGCATTTT. Protein product: CASSGDRGNQPQHF. The genes are TRBV2 and TRBJ1-5, with 7 bases identical to TRBD1. The germline V gene has CDR1 SNHLY and CDR2 FYNNEI. The junction had 4 bases not matched to a gene; V was cut back by 6 bases and J by 2 bases. CDR3 length: 14 amino acids.

This clonotype was seen a few times. The chain's CDR3 is CASSTGPPQPQHF. The CDR3 DNA reads TGTGCCAGCTCAACTGGACCACCCCAGCCCCAGCATTTT. V gene TRBV18 combines with J gene TRBJ1-5; D unclear. V was shortened by 5 bases and J by 7 bases, with 12 bases between the two germline ends. This CDR3 spans 13 amino acids. Germline CDR1 and CDR2: KGHSH and LQKENI.

The chain is built from TRBV6-2 or TRBV6-3 and TRBJ2-3, with 13 positions matching TRBD2. Per germline, CDR1 MNHEY and CDR2 SVGEGT. Trimming removed 4 bases from V and 2 bases from J; junction bases left unmatched: 18. The CDR3 totals 21 residues. In nucleotides, the CDR3 is TGTGCCAGCAGTTCACTCCCCTCACTAGCGGGGGGGCGATTAACCACAGATACGCAGTATTTT. Translation: CASSSLPSLAGGRLTTDTQYF.

This clonotype was observed many times. This sequence joins TRBV3-1 and TRBJ2-7; 7 nucleotides line up with TRBD1. The V gene end was trimmed by 0 bases and the J gene end by 7 bases; junction bases not matched to a gene: 9. The CDR3 totals 15 residues. From germline, CDR1 is LGHDT and CDR2 YNNKEL (reference sequence). This CDR3 is CASSQETQGPREQYF. CDR3 in DNA: TGTGCCAGCAGCCAAGAAACACAGGGGCCAAGGGAGCAGTACTTC.

This clonotype turned up a few times. V usage is TRBV20-1 and J usage is TRBJ2-3; D remains ambiguous. Trimming pared 4 bases from V and 2 bases from J, leaving 10 bases between. CDR1 is DFQATT, CDR2 SNEGSKA, per germline (reference sequence). The CDR3 is 13 residues long. CDR3 loop: CSAKGAVTDTQYF. The DNA of the CDR3 is TGCAGTGCTAAGGGCGCAGTCACAGATACGCAGTATTTT.

This clonotype was observed a handful of times. This may stem from a read error, because a much larger clone lies one nucleotide away. This chain links TRBV28 with TRBJ2-7; D tentatively fits TRBD1 or TRBD2 (5 bases each). V lost 2 bases, J lost 6 bases, and 14 bases lay in between. This CDR3 contains 14 residues. In germline, CDR1 is MDHEN, CDR2 SYDVKM. The CDR3 region has the DNA TGTGCCAGCAGTTTACCTAGGGGAGCCTGCGAGCAGTACTTC. Encoded protein: CASSLPRGACEQYF. The entire variable domain, with the rest obtained from reference TRBV28 and TRBJ2-7, is as follows: DVKVTQSSRYLVKRTGEKVFLECVQDMDHENMFWYRQDPGLGLRLIYFSYDVKMKEKGDIPEGYSVSREKKERFSLILESASTNQTSMYLCASSLPRGACEQYFGPGTRLTVT.

This sequence joins TRBV5-1 and TRBJ2-3; maybe TRBD2 (6 bases). Trimming removed 0 bases at V and 1 base at J, with 12 bases between. There are 16 residues in the CDR3. The V gene's germline CDR1 is SGHRS and CDR2 YFSETQ. CDR3 protein: CASSLGASARTDTQYF. CDR3 bases: TGCGCCAGCAGCTTGGGGGCTAGCGCCCGCACAGATACGCAGTATTTT.

In its sample, this clonotype was seen many times. This sequence joins TRBV15 and TRBJ1-4; D may be TRBD1 (5 bases). This CDR3 has 13 amino acids. V dropped 8 bases and J dropped 5 bases, with 12 bases sitting between them. Germline CDR1 and CDR2: LNHNV and YYDKDF (reference sequence). This CDR3 reads CATGGTGNEKLFF. The CDR3 region has the DNA TGTGCCACCGGGGGGACGGGAAATGAAAAACTGTTTTTT.

The V gene is TRBV19, the J gene TRBJ2-3; 7 bases map to TRBD1. The CDR3 totals 16 residues. Germline-derived CDR1 and CDR2 are LNHDA and SQIVND (reference sequence). With V trimmed by 7 bases and J by 3 bases, 13 bases remained unmatched. CDR3 sequence: CASKKGLARGTDTQYF. Here the CDR3 DNA reads TGTGCCAGTAAAAAGGGGTTGGCCAGGGGGACAGATACGCAGTATTTT.

There are many counts of this clonotype. This chain joins TRBV2 and TRBJ2-3, with D possibly TRBD2 on 5 matching bases. CDR1 and CDR2 (germline): SNHLY, FYNNEI. Trimming removed 1 base from V and 0 bases from J, with 8 bases in between. This CDR3 has 15 amino acids. DNA of the CDR3: TGTGCCAGCAGTGAAGAGCGGTTCAGCACAGATACGCAGTATTTT. Protein sequence: CASSEERFSTDTQYF. Full variable domain (rest looked up from reference TRBV2 and TRBJ2-3): EPEVTQTPSHQVTQMGQEVILRCVPISNHLYFYWYRQILGQKVEFLVSFYNNEISEKSEIFDDQFSVERPDGSNFTLKIRSTKLEDSAMYFCASSEERFSTDTQYFGPGTRLTVL.